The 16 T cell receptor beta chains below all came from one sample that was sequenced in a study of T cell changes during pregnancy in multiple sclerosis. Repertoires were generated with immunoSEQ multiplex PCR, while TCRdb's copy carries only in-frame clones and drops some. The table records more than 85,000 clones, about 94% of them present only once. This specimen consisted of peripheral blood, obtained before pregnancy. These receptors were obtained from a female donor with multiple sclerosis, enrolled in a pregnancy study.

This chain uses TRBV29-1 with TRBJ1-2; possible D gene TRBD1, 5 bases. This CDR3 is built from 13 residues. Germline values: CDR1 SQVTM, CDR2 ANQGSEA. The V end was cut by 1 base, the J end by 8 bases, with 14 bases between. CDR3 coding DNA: TGCAGCGTTGAAGCGCCTCAGGGTTGGGGCTACACCTTC. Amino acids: CSVEAPQGWGYTF. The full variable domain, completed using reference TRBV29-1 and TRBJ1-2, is SAVISQKPSRDICQRGTSLTIQCQVDSQVTMMFWYRQQPGQSLTLIATANQGSEATYESGFVIDKFPISRPNLTFSTLTVSNMSPEDSSIYLCSVEAPQGWGYTFGSGTRLTVV.

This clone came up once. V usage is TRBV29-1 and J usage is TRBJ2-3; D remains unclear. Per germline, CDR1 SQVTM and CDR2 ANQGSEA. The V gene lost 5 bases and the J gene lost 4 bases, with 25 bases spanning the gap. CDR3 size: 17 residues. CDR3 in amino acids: CSVPTLPPDIRADTQYF. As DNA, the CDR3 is TGCAGCGTTCCGACTTTACCCCCCGATATTCGGGCAGATACGCAGTATTTT.

The CDR3 nucleotides are TGTGCCAGCAGGGACCTCAGCGGGACCCTCTCCTACGAGCAGTACTTC. Its protein product is CASRDLSGTLSYEQYF. The J gene is TRBJ2-7, the V gene TRBV2; 7 bases fit TRBD2. Losses at the gene ends were 6 bases for V and 0 bases for J; bases not matched to a gene: 11. The CDR3 has 16 residues. Germline CDR1 SNHLY, CDR2 FYNNEI.

The CDR3 loop reads CASSYGQFAEAFF. Written as DNA, the CDR3 is TGTGCCAGCAGTTACGGACAGTTTGCTGAAGCTTTCTTT. The chain couples TRBV6-5 to TRBJ1-1, with D perhaps TRBD1 (6 bases). V was clipped by 2 bases and J by 6 bases, with 10 bases between them. In germline, CDR1 is MNHEY, CDR2 SVGAGI. The CDR3 covers 13 residues.

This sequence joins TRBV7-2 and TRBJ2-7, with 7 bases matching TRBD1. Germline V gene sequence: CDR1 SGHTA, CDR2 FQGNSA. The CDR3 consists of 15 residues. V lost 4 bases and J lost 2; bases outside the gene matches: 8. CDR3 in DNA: TGTGCCAGCAGCTCCGAACGGACAGGCGCCTACGAGCAGTACTTC. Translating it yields CASSSERTGAYEQYF.

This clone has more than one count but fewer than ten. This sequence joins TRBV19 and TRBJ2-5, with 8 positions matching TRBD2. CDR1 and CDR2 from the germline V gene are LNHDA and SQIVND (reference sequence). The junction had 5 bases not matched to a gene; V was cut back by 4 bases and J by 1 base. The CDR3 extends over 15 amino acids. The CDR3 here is CASSKTSVSQETQYF. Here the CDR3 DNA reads TGTGCCAGTAGTAAGACTAGCGTTTCCCAAGAGACCCAGTACTTC.

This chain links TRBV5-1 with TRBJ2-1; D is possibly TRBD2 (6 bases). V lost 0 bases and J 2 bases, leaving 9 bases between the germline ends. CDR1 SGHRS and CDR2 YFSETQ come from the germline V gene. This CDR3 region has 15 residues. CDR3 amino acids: CASSLGAGTYNEQFF. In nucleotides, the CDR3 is TGCGCCAGCAGCTTGGGTGCGGGGACCTACAATGAGCAGTTCTTC.

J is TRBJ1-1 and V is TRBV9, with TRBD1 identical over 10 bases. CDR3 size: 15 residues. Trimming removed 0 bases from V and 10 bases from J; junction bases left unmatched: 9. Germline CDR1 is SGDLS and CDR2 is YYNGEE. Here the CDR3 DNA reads TGTGCCAGCAGCGTAGATGACAGGGGGCATACAGGAGCTTTCTTT. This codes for CASSVDDRGHTGAFF.

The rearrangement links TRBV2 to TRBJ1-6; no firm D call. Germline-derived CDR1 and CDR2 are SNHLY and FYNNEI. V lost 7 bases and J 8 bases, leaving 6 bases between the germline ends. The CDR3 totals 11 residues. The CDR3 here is CASTQYSPLHF. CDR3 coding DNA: TGTGCCAGCACCCAATATTCACCCCTCCACTTT.

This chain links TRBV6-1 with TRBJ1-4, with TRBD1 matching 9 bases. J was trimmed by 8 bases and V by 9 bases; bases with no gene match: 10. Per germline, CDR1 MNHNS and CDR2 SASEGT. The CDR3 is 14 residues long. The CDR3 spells CARRQQGAREKLFF. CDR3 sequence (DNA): TGTGCCAGGAGACAACAGGGGGCGAGGGAAAAACTGTTTTTT.

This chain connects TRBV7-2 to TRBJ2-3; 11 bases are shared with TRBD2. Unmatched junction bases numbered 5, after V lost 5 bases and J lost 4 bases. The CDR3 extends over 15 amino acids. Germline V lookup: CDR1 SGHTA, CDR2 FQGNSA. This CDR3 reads CASSLTSGTADTQYF. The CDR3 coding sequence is TGTGCCAGCAGCCTGACTAGCGGGACCGCAGATACGCAGTATTTT.

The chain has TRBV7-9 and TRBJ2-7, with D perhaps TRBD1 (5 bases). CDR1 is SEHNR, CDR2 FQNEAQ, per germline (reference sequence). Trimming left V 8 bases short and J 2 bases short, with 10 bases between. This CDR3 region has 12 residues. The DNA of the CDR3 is TGTGCCAGCGGACATGGACCCTACGAGCAGTACTTC. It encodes CASGHGPYEQYF. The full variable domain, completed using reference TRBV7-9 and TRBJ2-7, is DTGVSQNPRHKITKRGQNVTFRCDPISEHNRLYWYRQTLGQGPEFLTYFQNEAQLEKSRLLSDRFSAERPKGSFSTLEIQRTEQGDSAMYLCASGHGPYEQYFGPGTRLTVT.

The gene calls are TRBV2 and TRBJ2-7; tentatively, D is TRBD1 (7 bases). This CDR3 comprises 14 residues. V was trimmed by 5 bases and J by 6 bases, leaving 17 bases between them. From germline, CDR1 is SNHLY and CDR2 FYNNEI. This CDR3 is CASSTGAGGGEQYF. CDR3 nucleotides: TGTGCCAGCAGTACAGGGGCCGGGGGCGGCGAGCAGTACTTC.

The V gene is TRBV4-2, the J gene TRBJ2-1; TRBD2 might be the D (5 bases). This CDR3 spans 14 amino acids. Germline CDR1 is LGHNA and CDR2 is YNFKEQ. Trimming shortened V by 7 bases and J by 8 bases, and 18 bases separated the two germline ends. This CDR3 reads CASKLVVGVDEQFF. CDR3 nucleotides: TGTGCCAGCAAACTAGTGGTAGGTGTAGATGAGCAGTTCTTC.

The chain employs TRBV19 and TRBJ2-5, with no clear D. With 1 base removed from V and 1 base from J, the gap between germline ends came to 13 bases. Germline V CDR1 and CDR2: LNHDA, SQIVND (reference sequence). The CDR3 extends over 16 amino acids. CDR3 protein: CASSIGPPSVQETQYF. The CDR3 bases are TGTGCCAGTAGTATAGGTCCTCCCAGCGTCCAAGAGACCCAGTACTTC.

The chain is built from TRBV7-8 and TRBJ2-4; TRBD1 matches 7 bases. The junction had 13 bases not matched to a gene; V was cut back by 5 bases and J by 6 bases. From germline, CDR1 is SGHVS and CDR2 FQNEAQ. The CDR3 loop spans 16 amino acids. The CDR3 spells CASSRSIGTALNIQYF. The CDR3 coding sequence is TGTGCCAGCAGCCGCTCGATCGGGACAGCTTTAAACATTCAGTACTTC.